These 8 T cell receptor beta chains were sequenced from one sample in a study of blood T cell repertoires in COVID-19. The assay was immunoSEQ multiplex PCR, and TCRdb's table has in-frame clones only and misses some. The table has tens of thousands of clones, roughly 85% seen once. Material: peripheral blood. The source of these receptors is a human donor in a cohort sampled during active COVID-19.

This chain uses TRBV6-5 with TRBJ2-3, with a possible D match to TRBD2 (5 bases). The CDR3 extends over 15 amino acids. V gave up 7 bases and J gave up 0 bases, with 14 bases separating them. Germline values: CDR1 MNHEY, CDR2 SVGAGI. CDR3 sequence (DNA): TGTGCCAGCAAGGCGGATAGCGCGAGCACAGATACGCAGTATTTT. Encoded protein: CASKADSASTDTQYF.

V is TRBV3-1 (or the pseudogene TRBV3-2) and J is TRBJ1-1; the D is unclear. The germline V gene has CDR1 LGHDT and CDR2 YNNKEL (reference sequence). The CDR3 loop spans 14 amino acids. The V and J ends lost 1 base and 1 base respectively, with 7 bases between them. The CDR3 DNA reads TGTGCCAGCAGCCAAGTTGAGTCGAACACTGAAGCTTTCTTT. Translated: CASSQVESNTEAFF.

This chain connects TRBV18 to TRBJ1-5; maybe TRBD1 (6 bases). CDR3 length equals 15 residues. Germline CDR1 reads KGHSH; CDR2 reads LQKENI. The V end was cut by 2 bases, the J end by 3 bases, with 11 bases between. CDR3 sequence: CASSPAGALNQPQHF. In nucleotides, the CDR3 is TGTGCCAGCTCACCAGCAGGGGCCCTCAATCAGCCCCAGCATTTT.

The rearrangement joins TRBV19 to TRBJ1-1; TRBD1 matches 9 bases. Germline CDR1 LNHDA, CDR2 SQIVND (reference sequence). The junction had 7 bases not matched to a gene; V was cut back by 4 bases and J by 4 bases. The CDR3 runs 15 residues. The CDR3 DNA follows: TGTGCCAGTAGTACCCAACAGGGGGCGGGCACTGAAGCTTTCTTT. Its protein is CASSTQQGAGTEAFF.

The gene calls are TRBV15 and TRBJ1-2, with a tentative D call TRBD1 (5 bases). CDR3 length equals 13 residues. Between the trimmed V and J ends, which lost 3 bases and 2 bases, there was a span of 7 bases. The germline CDR1 and CDR2 sequences are LNHNV and YYDKDF (reference sequence). The CDR3: CATSRGQNYGYTF. The DNA for the CDR3 is TGTGCCACCAGCAGGGGGCAGAACTATGGCTACACCTTC.

This clone appeared many times. The chain couples TRBV28 to TRBJ1-5, with TRBD1 matching over 9 bases. V shed 4 bases and J 7 bases; nucleotides not matched to a gene: 8. This CDR3 is 15 amino acids long. From germline, CDR1 is MDHEN and CDR2 SYDVKM. The DNA of the CDR3 is TGTGCCAGCAGTTCGACCGGGACAGGGTTCCAGCCCCAGCATTTT. Encoded protein: CASSSTGTGFQPQHF.

This clone was counted once. The chain couples TRBV2 to TRBJ1-1; 7 bases fit TRBD1. V dropped 6 bases and J dropped 5; count of bases not matched to a gene: 6. The CDR3 covers 13 residues. Per the germline V gene, CDR1 is SNHLY and CDR2 is FYNNEI. The CDR3 loop reads CASRSSGGTEAFF. CDR3 coding DNA: TGTGCCAGCAGATCTTCAGGGGGGACTGAAGCTTTCTTT.

This clone has just one count. The chain joins TRBV11-2 to TRBJ2-4; 8 bases are shared with TRBD1. V gave up 2 bases and J gave up 2 bases; unmatched junction bases: 11. Germline-derived CDR1 and CDR2 are SGHAT and FQNNGV. This CDR3 is 18 amino acids long. The chain's CDR3 is CASSLLDRGTLTKNIQYF. CDR3 nucleotide sequence: TGTGCCAGCAGCTTATTAGACAGGGGTACCTTAACCAAAAACATTCAGTACTTC.